The rows below give T cell receptor beta chains drawn from one sample of a study of post-analysis software for immune sequencing data. MiXCR, applied by TCRdb to the PCR reads, yields one record per CDR3 protein. Here the sample spans hundreds of thousands of distinct CDR3 sequences, about 40% being singletons. The sequencing input was blood. The receptors stem from a girl aged 10 to 17 with multiple sclerosis. Both conserved end residues are part of each CDR3. Each record gives: V gene, J gene, D gene, clone size, CDR3 protein, CDR3 DNA. The D gene is left open where the match is weak. Not all rows give a size; the values are once, few, many and, for expanded clones, a class.

TRBV9	TRBJ1-1	TRBD1	NA	CASSVGGTGMNTEAFF	TGTGCCAGCAGCGTAGGCGGGACAGGGATGAACACTGAAGCTTTCTTT
TRBV12-3/TRBV12-4	TRBJ2-3	TRBD1	NA	CASSSGQGLSDTQYF	TGTGCCAGCAGTTCCGGACAGGGGCTGTCAGATACGCAGTATTTT
TRBV6-1	TRBJ1-2	TRBD1	few	CASSQETGYGYTF	TGTGCCAGCAGCCAGGAGACAGGGTATGGCTACACCTTC
TRBV20-1	TRBJ2-7	TRBD2	few	CSARSGGASYEQYF	TGCAGTGCCCGTAGCGGGGGGGCCTCCTACGAGCAGTACTTC
TRBV5-1	TRBJ1-2	TRBD1	NA	CASSLVPGGAYGYTF	TGCGCCAGCAGCTTGGTTCCAGGGGGCGCCTATGGCTACACCTTC
TRBV12-3/TRBV12-4	TRBJ2-7	NA	few	CASATGAYEQYF	TGTGCCAGCGCGACGGGGGCGTACGAGCAGTACTTC
TRBV12-3/TRBV12-4	TRBJ2-1	NA	few	CASSSSYEQFF	TGTGCCAGCAGTTCTTCCTACGAGCAGTTCTTC
TRBV29-1	TRBJ1-5	TRBD1	many	CSVRTGGTNQPQHF	TGCAGCGTTCGGACAGGGGGCACGAATCAGCCCCAGCATTTT
TRBV6-6	TRBJ1-2	NA	few	CASSYERKPIYGYTF	TGTGCCAGCAGTTACGAACGGAAGCCCATCTATGGCTACACCTTC
TRBV5-1	TRBJ1-2	NA	NA	CASSNPGHSLGYTF	TGCGCCAGCAGCAATCCCGGACACTCCCTGGGCTACACCTTC
TRBV10-2	TRBJ1-1	TRBD1	NA	CASSEITGENTEAFF	TGCGCCAGCAGTGAGATCACAGGGGAGAACACTGAAGCTTTCTTT
TRBV7-2	TRBJ2-5	TRBD2	NA	CASSWTSGGAETQYF	TGTGCCAGCAGCTGGACTAGCGGGGGGGCAGAGACCCAGTACTTC
TRBV29-1	TRBJ2-7	TRBD2	NA	CSVGDYTYEQYF	TGCAGCGTTGGGGACTACACCTACGAGCAGTACTTC
TRBV11-2	TRBJ2-4	TRBD1	NA	CASSPGQFTTKNIQYF	TGTGCCAGCAGCCCGGGACAGTTTACGACCAAAAACATTCAGTACTTC
TRBV12-3/TRBV12-4	TRBJ2-7	TRBD1	few	CASSSWDRESYEQYF	TGTGCCAGCAGCTCCTGGGACAGGGAATCCTACGAGCAGTACTTC
TRBV5-1	TRBJ2-7	NA	NA	CASSLTGSYNEQYF	TGCGCCAGCAGCTTGACAGGCTCCTACAATGAGCAGTACTTC
TRBV3-1	TRBJ1-2	NA	NA	CASTIGQGTYGYTF	TGTGCCAGCACCATCGGGCAGGGCACCTATGGCTACACCTTC
TRBV12-3/TRBV12-4	TRBJ1-5	NA	NA	CASSSGDQPQHF	TGTGCCAGCAGTTCCGGGGATCAGCCCCAGCATTTT
TRBV10-3	TRBJ2-3	NA	NA	CALKRHQSTDMQYF	TGTGCCCTAAAAAGACACCAAAGCACAGATATGCAGTATTTT
TRBV6-5	TRBJ2-7	NA	few	CASSYGGTIYEQYF	TGTGCCAGCAGTTACGGGGGGACGATATACGAGCAGTACTTC
TRBV15	TRBJ2-1	TRBD1	NA	CATSPRGRRGEQFF	TGTGCCACCAGCCCCAGGGGGCGCAGGGGTGAGCAGTTCTTC
TRBV5-1	TRBJ2-1	TRBD1	few	CASSDPGQGASYNEQFF	TGCGCCAGCAGCGACCCGGGACAGGGGGCTTCCTACAATGAGCAGTTCTTC
TRBV7-9	TRBJ1-2	NA	NA	CASSPDVYGYTF	TGTGCCAGCAGCCCTGACGTCTATGGCTACACCTTC